The clone carrying this T cell receptor (beta chain) was counted only a few times. One junction end does not reproduce the germline sequence, and a read error may be involved. The data originate from a study of T-cell reconstitution after alpha-beta-depleted transplantation in children. The CDR3 runs to 14 residues. Germline V gene sequence: CDR1 LGHDT, CDR2 YNNKEL (reference sequence). The library targeted TCRbeta and was prepared with unique molecular identifiers. TCRdb ran MiXCR on the PCR reads and lists one entry per CDR3 protein. The sample shows about 270,000 distinct CDR3 sequences, 9.9% of them seen only once.

The sample consisted of PBMCs from the stem cell graft donor, taken from the stem cell graft. This sequence was found in a human donor who donated a stem cell graft to a child with SCID. The chain employs TRBV3-1 and TRBJ1-6, with 8 bases lining up with TRBD1. CDR3 nucleotides: TGTGCCAGCACCCAAGCAGGGGGCGGCTCACCCCTCCACTTT. It encodes CASTQAGGGSPLHF.